The T cell receptor (beta chain) described here comes from a study of human T cells and chemical hapten exposure. TCRdb reprocessed the RACE reads with MiXCR, giving one entry per CDR3 protein. The sample carries about 120,000 distinct CDR3 sequences, roughly 13% recorded once. The ends lost 6 bases at V and 4 bases at J; junction bases unmatched: 3. Per germline, CDR1 SGHTA and CDR2 FQGNSA. The CDR3 is made up of 13 amino acids. Time point here: pre-sensitization, week 0. Treatment reported: therapeutic diphenylcyclopropenone sensitization with weekly scalp DPC. The study enrolled 18 to 70-year-old alopecia patients suitable for DPC. Total RNA was isolated from whole blood that had not been fractionated. This clonotype was seen more than once but under ten times. Its antigen is unknown. Study results and caveats: With patch test score, the counts of PT1 expanded TCRs showed a positive correlation.

The chain uses TRBV7-2 and TRBJ1-3, with TRBD1 identical over 7 bases. The specimen comprised whole blood, sampled in connection with sensitization to the hapten diphenylcyclopropenone (DPC). The source is a woman between 18 and 29 years old with alopecia areata. Some clones in this sample may be carry-over from other donors' samples. Here the CDR3 DNA reads TGTGCCAGCAGATTACAGGGGGGAAACACCATATATTTT. It specifies CASRLQGGNTIYF.